This TCR beta chain is drawn from a study of cytomegalovirus exposure and HLA in healthy donors. About the study: Assignment to the Caucasian-associated ancestry cluster applied to approximately 80% of the approximately 380 genotyped donors. Findings and caveats of the study: Within an earlier analysis, most TCR beta V segments proved productive either about 87% or about 30% of the time. Presence/absence analyses took donor sequencing depth as roughly uniform.

Nominally healthy donors were sampled, though unrecorded immune exposures were likely. A multiplex PCR was run with 60 Vbeta primers and 13 Jbeta primers. TCRdb's table, derived via immunoSEQ multiplex PCR, lists solely in-frame clones and lacks some. In the table there are roughly 190,000 clones, 75% to 90% of which are singletons. In the case of this clone: Its antigen is not known.

The CDR3 is made up of 13 amino acids. Trimming at V came to 5 bases and at J to 5 bases, leaving 6 bases not matched to a gene. From germline, CDR1 is SEHNR and CDR2 FQNEAQ (reference sequence). The chain couples TRBV7-9 to TRBJ2-7; 7 bases are a match to TRBD2. Sequencing was carried out using PBMCs. This TCR came from a man in his forties in good health and CMV-seropositive. The CDR3 region has the DNA TGTGCCAGCAGCCCTGGAGGGAGGGACGAGCAGTACTTC. Protein: CASSPGGRDEQYF.